A selection of T cell receptor beta chains follows, all from one sample in a study of beta chain features in type 1 diabetes. Clones were sequenced by immunoSEQ multiplex PCR, and TCRdb holds only the in-frame ones, with some missing. The sample lists hundreds of thousands of clones, around 15% occurring once. The sequencing input was naive CD4+ T cells from blood. The source is a man in his late teens or twenties in good health. CDR3s leave out the opening cysteine and the closing phenylalanine or tryptophan.

>TRBV5-1|TRBJ1-1
ASSAGPGLNTEAF
>TRBV29-1|TRBJ1-1
SVDDRGTEAF
>TRBV7-9|TRBJ2-7
ASSATAADYEQY
>TRBV5-1|TRBJ1-1
ASGDRGWNTEAF
>TRBV29-1|TRBJ1-2
SVGPGTVYGYT
>TRBV2|TRBJ1-5
ASRRDEFPQH
>TRBV7-9|TRBJ2-7
ASSLVGTGRYEQY
>TRBV28|TRBJ2-7
ASSLAGGYEQY
>TRBV6-5|TRBJ1-1
ASGDSGLGNTEAF
>TRBV19|TRBJ2-6
ASSIRAPSGANVLT
>TRBV9|TRBJ2-3
ASSVGLGGLSTDTQY
>TRBV30|TRBJ2-5
AWRVSAGEETQY
>TRBV7-2|TRBJ2-5
ASSFDRVAQY
>TRBV4-1|TRBJ2-6
ASRPGQGGGSGANVLT
>TRBV7-9|TRBJ1-1
ASSFGGRTEAF
>TRBV7-3|TRBJ2-1
ASSPRDYNEQF
>TRBV14|TRBJ2-5
ASSQGRTGKETQY
>TRBV9|TRBJ2-7
ASSPTLAEASYEQY
>TRBV6-5|TRBJ2-7
ASSYLVGGAIRGQY
>TRBV5-4|TRBJ1-2
ASSPGQNYGYT
>TRBV19|TRBJ1-1
ASSTQKNTEAF
>TRBV11-2|TRBJ2-3
ASSRSTGFSEGQY
>TRBV7-2|TRBJ1-1
ASSGRRRAMNTEAF
>TRBV19|TRBJ2-6
ASSIFAGGSPSGANVLT
>TRBV28|TRBJ2-7
ASSPGGMYEQY
>TRBV19|TRBJ2-4
ASSNPRDRGRDIQY
>TRBV9|TRBJ2-1
ASSVVGHYNEQF
>TRBV9|TRBJ2-7
ASSPSASYEQY
>TRBV30|TRBJ1-6
AWSVESSYNSPLH
>TRBV9|TRBJ2-5
ASSVATGGPQETQY
>TRBV7-2|TRBJ1-2
ASSLRRPRRDGYT
>TRBV2|TRBJ2-7
ASRLVSEQY
>TRBV7-9|TRBJ2-7
ASSLVSWDRAVEQY
>TRBV19|TRBJ2-5
ASSPTSGREETQY
>TRBV5-4|TRBJ2-7
ASSLRGYEQY
>TRBV19|TRBJ2-7
ASSRDGDRISYEQY
>TRBV5-1|TRBJ2-1
ASSLGIVYNEQF
>TRBV29-1|TRBJ2-5
SVDIGVLGKETQY
>TRBV7-3|TRBJ1-2
ASSSTGYGYT
>TRBV28|TRBJ2-5
ASNKGGRETQY
>TRBV30|TRBJ2-3
AWSELAGGPDTQY
>TRBV4-3|TRBJ1-2
ASSQSDRPPGGYT
>TRBV19|TRBJ2-1
ASSIVLEGPYNEQF
>TRBV11-2|TRBJ1-5
ASSVQTGSNQPQH
>TRBV18|TRBJ2-7
ASSPSSYEQY
>TRBV30|TRBJ1-2
AWGGKNYGYT
>TRBV7-3|TRBJ2-4
ASRDREMRNIQY
>TRBV18|TRBJ2-1
ASSPMTSGSNEQF
>TRBV5-4|TRBJ2-7
ASSSGLGSYEQY
>TRBV27|TRBJ2-1
ASSRWGNEQF
>TRBV5-1|TRBJ1-2
ASSSEGSYGYT
>TRBV5-1|TRBJ2-5
ASSHRETQY
>TRBV7-9|TRBJ2-1
ASSLTSGRALEQF
>TRBV7-3|TRBJ2-1
ASSSRDRKYNEQF
>TRBV19|TRBJ2-7
ASRTTGSSYEQY
>TRBV5-4|TRBJ2-3
AMRLGGRTDTQY